Listed here are 27 T cell receptor beta chains from one sample, sequenced in a study of T cell responses to AZD1222 COVID-19 vaccine. The repertoire was sequenced with immunoSEQ multiplex PCR; TCRdb's copy has only in-frame clones and lacks some. The table has 180,000 or so clones, about 91% seen once. Source: peripheral blood, taken 28 days after the second AZD1222 dose. The receptors stem from an adult who received the AZD1222 COVID-19 vaccine.

V is TRBV7-9 and J is TRBJ1-5; D gene unclear. Per germline, CDR1 SEHNR and CDR2 FQNEAQ (reference sequence). Trimming removed 4 bases from V and 2 bases from J, with 15 bases in between. The CDR3 runs 16 residues. CDR3 coding DNA: TGTGCCAGCAGCTCTGCCGGGGTGAGGGGCAATCAGCCCCAGCATTTT. Its protein is CASSSAGVRGNQPQHF.

The chain employs TRBV2 and TRBJ1-5, with TRBD1 as a possible D gene (5 bases). Per the germline V gene, CDR1 is SNHLY and CDR2 is FYNNEI. The CDR3 spans 13 residues. Trimming took 6 bases from V and 2 from J, leaving 8 bases between them. The CDR3 DNA reads as TGTGCCAGCAGGGGGGGTGGCAATCAGCCCCAGCATTTT. Its translation is CASRGGGNQPQHF.

The gene calls are TRBV5-4 and TRBJ2-7, with D possibly TRBD2 on 5 matching bases. V was cut by 1 base and J by 0 bases, with 14 bases left in between. CDR3 length equals 16 residues. Germline-derived CDR1 and CDR2 are SGHNT and YYREEE (reference sequence). This chain's CDR3 is CASSLSGLMNSYEQYF. The CDR3 nucleotides read TGTGCCAGCAGCTTGTCTGGACTGATGAACTCCTACGAGCAGTACTTC.

The rearrangement uses TRBV9 and TRBJ1-2; D is unclear. The germline V gene encodes CDR1 SGDLS and CDR2 YYNGEE. The length of the CDR3 is 14 residues. V shed 4 bases and J shed 1 base, with 11 bases lying between them. The CDR3 here is CASSQRTYNYGYTF. The CDR3 DNA reads as TGTGCCAGCAGCCAAAGAACCTATAACTATGGCTACACCTTC. Supplemented by reference TRBV9 and TRBJ1-2, the full variable domain reads DSGVTQTPKHLITATGQRVTLRCSPRSGDLSVYWYQQSLDQGLQFLIQYYNGEERAKGNILERFSAQQFPDLHSELNLSSLELGDSALYFCASSQRTYNYGYTFGSGTRLTVV.

CDR3 loop: CSASRGGRRNTEAFF. The CDR3 DNA reads as TGCAGTGCTAGTCGCGGCGGACGGAGGAACACTGAAGCTTTCTTT. This chain links TRBV20-1 with TRBJ1-1, with no clear D. The CDR3 contains 15 residues. Germline V lookup: CDR1 DFQATT, CDR2 SNEGSKA (reference sequence). V gave up 3 bases and J gave up 1 base, with 15 bases separating them.

The chain links TRBV9 to TRBJ1-3; D perhaps matches TRBD1 (6 bases). V lost 3 bases to trimming and J lost 2 bases, with 15 bases between them. The germline CDR1 and CDR2 sequences are SGDLS and YYNGEE. The CDR3 sequence is 16 residues long. Here the CDR3 DNA reads TGTGCCAGCAGCGACCCCGGTGGGACAACTGGAAACACCATATATTTT. Translated: CASSDPGGTTGNTIYF. Full variable domain (missing parts from reference TRBV9 and TRBJ1-3): DSGVTQTPKHLITATGQRVTLRCSPRSGDLSVYWYQQSLDQGLQFLIQYYNGEERAKGNILERFSAQQFPDLHSELNLSSLELGDSALYFCASSDPGGTTGNTIYFGEGSWLTVV.

This rearrangement joins TRBV30 to TRBJ1-3; no clear D gene. Between the trimmed V and J ends, which lost 2 bases and 1 base, there was a span of 6 bases. Germline CDR1 reads GTSNPN; CDR2 reads SVGIG (reference sequence). The CDR3 runs to 13 residues. The DNA for the CDR3 is TGTGCCTGGAGTTGGTGGTCTGGAAACACCATATATTTT. It specifies CAWSWWSGNTIYF.

V usage is TRBV18 and J usage is TRBJ1-4; unclear D gene. CDR3 length: 14 residues. Germline V gives CDR1 KGHSH, CDR2 LQKENI. Deletions cut 2 bases from V and 5 bases from J, with 9 bases between. Here the CDR3 reads CASSPVSPNEKLFF. The DNA of the CDR3 is TGTGCCAGCTCACCAGTCTCCCCCAATGAAAAACTGTTTTTT.

The table lists this clone with a few counts. In the same sample, other DNA sequences code for this CDR3. V is TRBV5-1 and J is TRBJ1-3; no clear D. The CDR3 has 14 residues. V shed 0 bases and J shed 0 bases, with 4 bases lying between them. Germline lookup yields CDR1 SGHRS and CDR2 YFSETQ. The CDR3 spells CASSLGSSGNTIYF. As DNA, the CDR3 is TGCGCCAGCAGCTTGGGGTCCTCTGGAAACACCATATATTTT.

This chain joins TRBV6-2 or TRBV6-3 and TRBJ2-6; D remains ambiguous. Germline values: CDR1 MNHEY, CDR2 SVGEGT. Trimming pared 0 bases from V and 0 bases from J, leaving 12 bases between. The CDR3 loop spans 18 amino acids. CDR3 region: CASSYSYRAPSGANVLTF. CDR3 in DNA: TGTGCCAGCAGTTACTCGTACCGGGCCCCCTCTGGGGCCAACGTCCTGACTTTC.

The chain couples TRBV24-1 to TRBJ1-2; weak D call: TRBD1 (5 bases). V was shortened by 5 bases and J by 6 bases, with 9 bases between the two germline ends. Per the germline V gene, CDR1 is KGHDR and CDR2 is SFDVKD. The CDR3 spans 12 residues. Here the CDR3 DNA reads TGTGCCACCAGTGGAGCGGGGCATGGCTACACCTTC. Amino acid sequence: CATSGAGHGYTF.

The gene calls are TRBV10-3 and TRBJ1-2, with D possibly being TRBD1 (6 bases). Germline CDR1 is ENHRY and CDR2 is SYGVKD. V lost 2 bases and J 8 bases, leaving 12 bases between the germline ends. The CDR3 runs 13 residues. The CDR3 DNA sequence: TGTGCCATCAGTGAGGCCGACAGGCACGGCTACACCTTC. Amino acid sequence: CAISEADRHGYTF.

This rearrangement joins TRBV7-8 to TRBJ1-5, with D uncertain. Looked up from germline, CDR1 is SGHVS and CDR2 is FQNEAQ. Deletions cut 1 base from V and 0 bases from J, with 10 bases between. The CDR3 has 16 residues. The CDR3 DNA sequence: TGTGCCAGCAGCTTAGGTATTGTAAATAGCAATCAGCCCCAGCATTTT. Translated: CASSLGIVNSNQPQHF.

With respect to this clone: Mismatch with germline at one junction end may stem from a read error. The chain carries TRBV5-8 and TRBJ2-7; tentative D call: TRBD2 (6 bases). This CDR3 has 14 amino acids. Germline V gene sequence: CDR1 SGHTS, CDR2 YDEGEE. The CDR3 bases are TGTACCAGCAGCTTGGGACTGAACTCCTACGAGCAGTACTTC. Protein product: CTSSLGLNSYEQYF. Drawing the rest from reference TRBV5-8 and TRBJ2-7, the complete variable domain is EAGVTQSPTHLIKTRGQQATLRCSPISGHTSVYWYQQALGLGLQFLLWYDEGEERNRGNFPPRFSGRQFPNYSSELNVNALELEDSALYLCTSSLGLNSYEQYFGPGTRLTVT.

About this clone itself: In the same sample, other DNA sequences code for this CDR3. This rearrangement joins TRBV3-1 (or the pseudogene TRBV3-2) to TRBJ2-7; no clear D. The CDR3 totals 11 residues. Germline CDR1 is LGHDT and CDR2 is YNNKEL (reference sequence). V lost 0 bases and J 3 bases, leaving 0 bases between the germline ends. This CDR3 is CASSQDYEQYF. CDR3 DNA sequence: TGTGCCAGCAGCCAAGACTACGAGCAGTACTTC.

The chain joins TRBV18 to TRBJ1-2; TRBD1 is a possible D gene (5 bases). This CDR3 region has 16 residues. V dropped 3 bases and J dropped 0 bases, with 14 bases sitting between them. The germline V gene encodes CDR1 KGHSH and CDR2 LQKENI. CDR3 coding DNA: TGTGCCAGCTCACCTACGACAGACCCATCTAACTATGGCTACACCTTC. Protein: CASSPTTDPSNYGYTF.

The gene calls are TRBV20-1 and TRBJ1-6, with 9 bases aligning to TRBD1. Per germline, CDR1 DFQATT and CDR2 SNEGSKA (reference sequence). With 4 bases clipped from V and 8 bases from J, the junction kept 3 bases outside the gene matches. The CDR3 has 13 amino acids. Written as DNA, the CDR3 is TGCAGTGCTATTGACAGGGGGTATTCACCCCTCCACTTT. Encoded protein: CSAIDRGYSPLHF.

The chain links TRBV7-9 to TRBJ1-4; D might be TRBD1 (5 bases). This CDR3 comprises 14 residues. Germline CDR1 and CDR2: SEHNR and FQNEAQ (reference sequence). The germline V and J ends were trimmed by 5 bases and 8 bases, with 15 bases remaining between them. The CDR3: CASSPGFIGEKLFF. Here the CDR3 DNA reads TGTGCCAGCAGCCCAGGGTTTATTGGAGAAAAACTGTTTTTT.

The chain employs TRBV7-3 and TRBJ1-1; TRBD1 might be the D (6 bases). The V and J ends lost 4 bases and 1 base respectively, with 16 bases between them. The length of the CDR3 is 16 residues. The germline CDR1 and CDR2 sequences are SGHTA and FQGTGA. CDR3 residues: CASSSGARGTNTEAFF. CDR3 nucleotides: TGTGCCAGCAGCTCCGGGGCAAGGGGGACGAACACTGAAGCTTTCTTT.

The rearrangement uses TRBV19 and TRBJ1-1, with a possible D match to TRBD1 (5 bases). Germline V gene lookup returns CDR1 LNHDA and CDR2 SQIVND (reference sequence). The CDR3 is 19 residues long. The V end was cut by 5 bases, the J end by 4 bases, with 29 bases between. In DNA, the CDR3 is TGTGCCAGTAGTCCGACTAAGGTTGGGACCCCAGGGAGGGGCACTGAAGCTTTCTTT. This encodes CASSPTKVGTPGRGTEAFF.

The genes are TRBV7-9 and TRBJ2-1; tentative D call: TRBD1 (5 bases). CDR3 length equals 15 residues. The V and J ends lost 5 bases and 6 bases respectively, with 17 bases between them. Germline-derived CDR1 and CDR2 are SEHNR and FQNEAQ (reference sequence). CDR3 nucleotides: TGTGCCAGCAGCCCCGGCAGGGCAAGGGTCAATGAGCAGTTCTTC. Protein: CASSPGRARVNEQFF.

This rearrangement joins TRBV5-1 to TRBJ1-1, with D maybe TRBD1 (5 bases). The CDR3 covers 14 residues. V was shortened by 7 bases and J by 0 bases, with 13 bases between the two germline ends. Looked up from germline, CDR1 is SGHRS and CDR2 is YFSETQ. The CDR3 sequence: CASSTGTVNTEAFF. DNA of the CDR3: TGCGCCAGCTCTACCGGGACGGTGAACACTGAAGCTTTCTTT.

The chain has TRBV28 and TRBJ1-2; D unresolved. Trimming shortened V by 6 bases and J by 0 bases, and 5 bases separated the two germline ends. The CDR3 contains 12 residues. The germline V gene encodes CDR1 MDHEN and CDR2 SYDVKM. The CDR3 DNA reads TGTGCCAGCAGGGACCCTAACTATGGCTACACCTTC. Its protein is CASRDPNYGYTF.

The chain uses TRBV2 and TRBJ1-1; unclear D gene. The CDR3 is made up of 13 amino acids. Germline CDR1 and CDR2: SNHLY and FYNNEI. Trimming left V 2 bases short and J 4 bases short, with 8 bases between. In DNA form, the CDR3 reads TGTGCCAGCAGTGAACTTAGTGGCACTGAAGCTTTCTTT. It encodes CASSELSGTEAFF.

The rearrangement uses TRBV24-1 and TRBJ1-1, with D possibly TRBD1 on 5 matching bases. Trimming removed 2 bases from V and 5 bases from J, with 8 bases in between. The CDR3 is made up of 13 amino acids. Germline assignment: CDR1 KGHDR and CDR2 SFDVKD. For the CDR3, the DNA is TGTGCCACCAGTGATTCGAGGGGTACTGAAGCTTTCTTT. This codes for CATSDSRGTEAFF.

This clone has just one count. The rearrangement joins TRBV4-3 to TRBJ2-1, with TRBD2 matching 8 bases. The CDR3 is 18 amino acids. In germline, CDR1 is LGHNA, CDR2 YSLEER. V gave up 2 bases and J gave up 6 bases; unmatched junction bases: 15. The CDR3 is CASSQPPWGAGEVNEQFF. CDR3 sequence (DNA): TGCGCCAGCAGCCAACCCCCCTGGGGAGCGGGAGAGGTCAATGAGCAGTTCTTC.

The V gene is TRBV7-8, the J gene TRBJ1-2; 7 positions match TRBD1. Germline V lookup: CDR1 SGHVS, CDR2 FQNEAQ. J gave up 4 bases and V 5 bases, and 10 bases lay outside the gene matches. The CDR3 contains 15 residues. CDR3 bases: TGTGCCAGCAGCACCGGACAGGCCGTTGTCTATGGCTACACCTTC. It yields the protein CASSTGQAVVYGYTF.